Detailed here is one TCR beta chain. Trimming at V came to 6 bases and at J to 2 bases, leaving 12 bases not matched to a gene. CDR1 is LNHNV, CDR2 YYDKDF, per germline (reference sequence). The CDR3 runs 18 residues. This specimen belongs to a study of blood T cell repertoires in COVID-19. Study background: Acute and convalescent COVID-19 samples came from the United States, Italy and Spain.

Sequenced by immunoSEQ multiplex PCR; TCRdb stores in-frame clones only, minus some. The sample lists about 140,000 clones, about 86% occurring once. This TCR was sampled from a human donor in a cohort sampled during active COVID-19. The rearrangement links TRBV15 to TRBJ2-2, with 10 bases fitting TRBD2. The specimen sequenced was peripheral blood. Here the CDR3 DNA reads TGTGCCACCAGGCGGGGGGGACTAGCGACTTTCAACACCGGGGAGCTGTTTTTT. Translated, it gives CATRRGGLATFNTGELFF. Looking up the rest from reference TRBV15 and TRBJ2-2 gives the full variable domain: DAMVIQNPRYQVTQFGKPVTLSCSQTLNHNVMYWYQQKSSQAPKLLFHYYDKDFNNEADTPDNFQSRRPNTSFCFLDIRSPGLGDTAMYLCATRRGGLATFNTGELFFGEGSRLTVL.